Detailed here is one T cell receptor (beta chain). Only in-frame clones appear in the TCRdb table, and some are missing; sequencing was by immunoSEQ multiplex PCR. The sample has 25,000 to 40,000 clones, roughly 71% seen once; the top ten hold 4%. The V gene end was trimmed by 7 bases and the J gene end by 0 bases; junction bases not matched to a gene: 21. The germline V gene has CDR1 GTSNPN and CDR2 SVGIG (reference sequence). This CDR3 has 19 amino acids. The data belong to a study of radiotherapy plus CTLA-4 blockade in lung cancer. Sequenced material: peripheral blood, taken from a patient treated with radiotherapy plus ipilimumab. The V call is TRBV30, the J call TRBJ1-3, with 7 bases that match TRBD1. The receptor comes from a human donor with non-small cell lung cancer who had stable disease on radiotherapy plus ipilimumab. The CDR3 DNA is TGTGCCTACCAGACCAATATTAGACAGGGAAGCCTCTCTGGAAACACCATATATTTT. Translated, it gives CAYQTNIRQGSLSGNTIYF.